This entry describes one T cell receptor (beta chain). The method was immunoSEQ multiplex PCR; TCRdb's version includes in-frame clones alone and lacks a portion of them. The sample consists of approximately 10,000 clones, approximately 88% of them appearing once. This specimen belongs to a study of pediatric ulcerative colitis. The ends lost 5 bases at V and 4 bases at J; junction bases unmatched: 6. Germline V gives CDR1 LNHDA, CDR2 SQIVND (reference sequence). This CDR3 has 14 residues. The sequenced sample was blood. The receptor comes from a girl aged 5-17 years with moderate ulcerative colitis. This sequence joins TRBV19 and TRBJ1-1; 8 nucleotides match TRBD1. In DNA form, the CDR3 reads TGTGCCAGTAGTCCCGGACAGGGCCGCACTGAAGCTTTCTTT. Translating it yields CASSPGQGRTEAFF.